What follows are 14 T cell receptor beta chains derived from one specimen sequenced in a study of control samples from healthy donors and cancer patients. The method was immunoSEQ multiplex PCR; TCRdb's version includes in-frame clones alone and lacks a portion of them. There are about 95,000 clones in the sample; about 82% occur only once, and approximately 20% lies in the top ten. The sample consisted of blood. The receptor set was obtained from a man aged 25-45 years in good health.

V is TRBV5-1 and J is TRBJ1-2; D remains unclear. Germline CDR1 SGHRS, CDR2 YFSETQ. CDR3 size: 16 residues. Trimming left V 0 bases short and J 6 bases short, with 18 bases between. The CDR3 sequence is CASSLGPIGRPHGYTF. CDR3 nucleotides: TGCGCCAGCAGCTTGGGCCCCATTGGCAGACCCCATGGCTACACCTTC.

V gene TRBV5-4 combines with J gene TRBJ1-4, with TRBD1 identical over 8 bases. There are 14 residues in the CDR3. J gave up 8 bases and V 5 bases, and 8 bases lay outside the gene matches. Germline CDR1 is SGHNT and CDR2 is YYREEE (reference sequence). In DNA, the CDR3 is TGTGCCAGCAGAACAGGGCCAGGGGGCGAAAAACTGTTTTTT. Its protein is CASRTGPGGEKLFF.

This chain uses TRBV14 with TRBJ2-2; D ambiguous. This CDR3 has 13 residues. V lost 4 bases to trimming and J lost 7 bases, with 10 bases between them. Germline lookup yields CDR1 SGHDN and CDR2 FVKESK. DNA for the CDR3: TGTGCCAGCAGCCGACTCGTAGGCGGGGAGCTGTTTTTT. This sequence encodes CASSRLVGGELFF.

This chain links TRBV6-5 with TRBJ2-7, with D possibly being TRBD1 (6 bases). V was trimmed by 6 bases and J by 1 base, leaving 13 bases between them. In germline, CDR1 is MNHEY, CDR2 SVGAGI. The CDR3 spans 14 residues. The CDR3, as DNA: TGTGCCAGCAGCCATACAGGGCGGTCCTACGAGCAGTACTTC. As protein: CASSHTGRSYEQYF.

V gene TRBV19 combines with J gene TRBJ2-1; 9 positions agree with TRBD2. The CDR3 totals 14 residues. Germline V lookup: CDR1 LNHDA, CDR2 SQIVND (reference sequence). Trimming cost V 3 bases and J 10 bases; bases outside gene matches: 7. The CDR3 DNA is TGTGCCAGTAGTATTAGCGGGGGCCGCTCGGAGCAGTTCTTC. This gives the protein CASSISGGRSEQFF.

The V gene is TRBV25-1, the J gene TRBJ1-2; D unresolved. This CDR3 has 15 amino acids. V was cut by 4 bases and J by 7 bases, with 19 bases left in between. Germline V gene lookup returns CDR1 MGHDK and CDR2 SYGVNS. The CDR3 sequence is CASSGKRSFRSGYTF. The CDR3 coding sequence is TGTGCCAGCAGTGGAAAAAGGTCCTTCCGAAGTGGCTACACCTTC.

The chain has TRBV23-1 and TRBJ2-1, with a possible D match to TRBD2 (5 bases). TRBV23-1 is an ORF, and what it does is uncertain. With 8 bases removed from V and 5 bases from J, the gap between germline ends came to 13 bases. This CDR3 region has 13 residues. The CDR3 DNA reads TGCGCCAGCCCGGTGGCCGGGGACAATGAGCAGTTCTTC. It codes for CASPVAGDNEQFF.

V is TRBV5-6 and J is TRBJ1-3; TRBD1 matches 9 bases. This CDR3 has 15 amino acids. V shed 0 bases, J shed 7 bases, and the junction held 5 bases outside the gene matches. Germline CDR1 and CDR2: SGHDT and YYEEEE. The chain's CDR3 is CASSLVMDRGNTIYF. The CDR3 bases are TGTGCCAGCAGCTTGGTGATGGACAGGGGTAACACCATATATTTT.

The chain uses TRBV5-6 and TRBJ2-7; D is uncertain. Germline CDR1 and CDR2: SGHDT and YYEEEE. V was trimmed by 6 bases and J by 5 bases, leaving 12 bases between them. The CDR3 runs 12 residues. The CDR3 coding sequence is TGTGCCAGCAAGCTAAGAGGAGACGAGCAGTACTTC. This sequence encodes CASKLRGDEQYF. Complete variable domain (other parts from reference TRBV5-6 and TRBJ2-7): DAGVTQSPTHLIKTRGQQVTLRCSPKSGHDTVSWYQQALGQGPQFIFQYYEEEERQRGNFPDRFSGHQFPNYSSELNVNALLLGDSALYLCASKLRGDEQYFGPGTRLTVT.

For the CDR3, the DNA is TGTGCCAGCAGTTACGCCGGACAGATTGGAAACACCATATATTTT. Encoded protein: CASSYAGQIGNTIYF. The J gene is TRBJ1-3, the V gene TRBV6-5; a possible D gene is TRBD1 (6 bases). Trimming stripped 2 bases from V and 3 bases from J, with 11 bases between. The length of the CDR3 is 15 residues. The germline gives CDR1 MNHEY, CDR2 SVGAGI.

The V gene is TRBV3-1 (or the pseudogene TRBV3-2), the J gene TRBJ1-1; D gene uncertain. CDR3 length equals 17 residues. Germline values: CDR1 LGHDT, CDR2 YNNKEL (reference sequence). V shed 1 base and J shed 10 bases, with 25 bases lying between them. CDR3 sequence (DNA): TGTGCCAGCAGCCAAGGAGGAGACTTAGGAGACCTTCTCGGAGCTTTCTTT. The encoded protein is CASSQGGDLGDLLGAFF.

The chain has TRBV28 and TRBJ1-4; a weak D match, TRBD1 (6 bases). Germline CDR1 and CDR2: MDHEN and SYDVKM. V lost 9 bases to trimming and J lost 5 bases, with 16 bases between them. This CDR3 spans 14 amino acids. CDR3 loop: CASDGTGRNEKLFF. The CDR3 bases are TGTGCCAGTGACGGAACAGGGAGAAATGAAAAACTGTTTTTT.

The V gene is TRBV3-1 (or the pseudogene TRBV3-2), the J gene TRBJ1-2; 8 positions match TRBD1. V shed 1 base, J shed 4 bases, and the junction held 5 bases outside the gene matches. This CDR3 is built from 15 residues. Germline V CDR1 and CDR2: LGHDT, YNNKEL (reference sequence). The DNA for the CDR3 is TGTGCCAGCAGCCAAGGAACAGGGGGGAGCTATGGCTACACCTTC. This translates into CASSQGTGGSYGYTF.

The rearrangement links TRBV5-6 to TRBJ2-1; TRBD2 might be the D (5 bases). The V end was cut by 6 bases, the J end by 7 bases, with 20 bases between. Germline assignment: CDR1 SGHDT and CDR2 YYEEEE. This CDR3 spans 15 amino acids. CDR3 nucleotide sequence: TGTGCCAGCATCCGGGGTGGGAGCTTAGGGAATGAGCAGTTCTTC. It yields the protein CASIRGGSLGNEQFF.